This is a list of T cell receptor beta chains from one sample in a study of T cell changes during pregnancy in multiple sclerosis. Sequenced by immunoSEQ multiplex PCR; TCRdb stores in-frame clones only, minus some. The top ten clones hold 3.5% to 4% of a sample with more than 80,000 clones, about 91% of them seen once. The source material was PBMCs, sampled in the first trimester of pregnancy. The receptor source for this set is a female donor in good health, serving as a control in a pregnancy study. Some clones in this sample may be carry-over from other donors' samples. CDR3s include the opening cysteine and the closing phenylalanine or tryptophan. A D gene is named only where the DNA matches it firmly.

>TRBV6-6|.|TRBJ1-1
CASIPSVNTEAFF
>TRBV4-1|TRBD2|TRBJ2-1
CASSQRLAGGRNEQFF
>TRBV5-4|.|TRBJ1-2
CASSFSTGGYTF
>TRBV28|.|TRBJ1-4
CAIWGGVGEKLFF
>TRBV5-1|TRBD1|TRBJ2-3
CASSPAGTGVPDTQYF
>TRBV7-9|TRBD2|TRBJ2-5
CASSLERRGETQYF
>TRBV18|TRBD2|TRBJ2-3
CASSPGLAGGLTDTQYF
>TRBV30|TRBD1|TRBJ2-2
CAWSSGGSGELFF
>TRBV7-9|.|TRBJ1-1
CASSSEGREAFF
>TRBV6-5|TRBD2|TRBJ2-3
CASSGTSGRRTQYF
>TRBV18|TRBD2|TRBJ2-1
CASSPPLTAGVNNEQFF